The 5 T cell receptor beta chains given below trace back to one sample, sequenced in a study of cytomegalovirus exposure and HLA in healthy donors. Amplification used 60 Vbeta primers and 13 Jbeta primers. Produced via immunoSEQ multiplex PCR; TCRdb's table is partial and in-frame only. The sample holds approximately 190,000 clones, approximately 70% seen once. Sample: PBMCs. All receptors come from a woman in her thirties in good health and CMV-seronegative.

The J gene is TRBJ2-1, the V gene TRBV11-2; 9 bases match TRBD2. CDR1 and CDR2 from the germline V gene are SGHAT and FQNNGV. This CDR3 contains 16 residues. Losses at the gene ends were 4 bases for V and 5 bases for J; bases not matched to a gene: 9. CDR3 nucleotide sequence: TGTGCCAGCAGCTATCGAAGCGGGGGGCTAAACAATGAGCAGTTCTTC. Protein: CASSYRSGGLNNEQFF.

The genes are TRBV5-4 and TRBJ2-2, with 8 bases lining up with TRBD1. This CDR3 has 15 residues. CDR1 is SGHNT and CDR2 is YYREEE in the germline V gene (reference sequence). The junction had 5 bases not matched to a gene; V was cut back by 2 bases and J by 5 bases. The CDR3 is CASSFTGGWTGELFF. The DNA for the CDR3 is TGTGCCAGCAGCTTCACAGGGGGTTGGACCGGGGAGCTGTTTTTT. Drawing the rest from reference TRBV5-4 and TRBJ2-2, the complete variable domain is ETGVTQSPTHLIKTRGQQVTLRCSSQSGHNTVSWYQQALGQGPQFIFQYYREEENGRGNFPPRFSGLQFPNYSSELNVNALELDDSALYLCASSFTGGWTGELFFGEGSRLTVL.

Worth noting for this clone: The junction and the germline gene differ at one end; a read error may be behind it. The V and J genes are TRBV7-9 and TRBJ2-7; 9 bases are shared with TRBD1. The germline V gene encodes CDR1 SEHNR and CDR2 FQNEAQ (reference sequence). This CDR3 region has 16 residues. As DNA, the CDR3 is TGTTCCAGCAGCTTACACCAGGGGACAGGGACCTACGAGCAGTACTTC. Amino acids: CSSSLHQGTGTYEQYF. Combining the CDR3 with reference TRBV7-9 and TRBJ2-7 gives the whole variable domain DTGVSQNPRHKITKRGQNVTFRCDPISEHNRLYWYRQTLGQGPEFLTYFQNEAQLEKSRLLSDRFSAERPKGSFSTLEIQRTEQGDSAMYLCSSSLHQGTGTYEQYFGPGTRLTVT.

This clone showed up just a few times. The chain links TRBV5-1 to TRBJ2-5, with 13 bases identical to TRBD2. Germline CDR1 SGHRS, CDR2 YFSETQ. This CDR3 is 16 amino acids long. The J segment lost 1 base and the V segment lost 4 bases, leaving 4 bases of the junction unmatched. The CDR3 sequence is CASSTGTSGAQETQYF. CDR3 DNA: TGCGCCAGCAGCACCGGGACTAGCGGGGCCCAAGAGACCCAGTACTTC.

The J gene is TRBJ2-1, the V gene TRBV6-6, with D possibly being TRBD2 (5 bases). Germline V CDR1 and CDR2: MNHNY, SVGAGI (reference sequence). Trimming cost V 0 bases and J 4 bases, with 7 bases left between them. CDR3 length: 14 amino acids. The DNA of the CDR3 is TGTGCCAGCAGTTACTCTAGCGAGTACAATGAGCAGTTCTTC. As protein: CASSYSSEYNEQFF.